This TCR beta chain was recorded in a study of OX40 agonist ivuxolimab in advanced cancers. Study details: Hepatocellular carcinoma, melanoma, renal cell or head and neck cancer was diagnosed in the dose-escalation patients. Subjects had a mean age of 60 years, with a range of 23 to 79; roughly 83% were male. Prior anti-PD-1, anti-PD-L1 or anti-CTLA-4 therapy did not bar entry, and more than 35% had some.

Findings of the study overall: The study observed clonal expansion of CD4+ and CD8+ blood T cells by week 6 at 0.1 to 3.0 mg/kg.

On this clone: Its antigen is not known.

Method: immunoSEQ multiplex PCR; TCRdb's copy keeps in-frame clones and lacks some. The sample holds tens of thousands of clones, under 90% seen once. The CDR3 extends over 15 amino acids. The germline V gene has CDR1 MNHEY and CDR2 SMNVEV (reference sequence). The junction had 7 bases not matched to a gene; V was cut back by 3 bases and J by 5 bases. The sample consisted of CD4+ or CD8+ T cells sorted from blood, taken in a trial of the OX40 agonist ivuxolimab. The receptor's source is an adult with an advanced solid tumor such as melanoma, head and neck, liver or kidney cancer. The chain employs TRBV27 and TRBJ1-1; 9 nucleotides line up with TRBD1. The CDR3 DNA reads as TGTGCCAGCAGTTTGACAGGGGGTTGGCGAACTGAAGCTTTCTTT. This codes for CASSLTGGWRTEAFF.